What follows are 20 T cell receptor beta chains derived from one specimen sequenced in a study of shared clonotypes between healthy human individuals. CD45RO-negative, CCR7-selected cells formed the naive CD8 fraction, which excluded terminally differentiated effector memory CD45RA+ cells. Data came from immunoSEQ multiplex PCR; TCRdb stores just in-frame clones and leaves some out. This sample has over 750,000 clones, with approximately 97% found just once. Material: naive CD8+ T cells sorted from blood. These TCRs come from a young man in good health.

The chain combines TRBV7-6 with TRBJ2-7, with TRBD1 matching 11 bases. The ends lost 5 bases at V and 3 bases at J; junction bases unmatched: 3. Germline loops: CDR1 SGHVS, CDR2 FNYEAQ. This CDR3 has 14 residues. CDR3 amino acids: CASSGGTGGYEQYF. In DNA, the CDR3 is TGTGCCAGCAGCGGGGGGACAGGGGGCTACGAGCAGTACTTC.

The V call is TRBV11-2, the J call TRBJ2-7, with TRBD2 identical over 9 bases. In germline, CDR1 is SGHAT, CDR2 FQNNGV. V was clipped by 4 bases and J by 2 bases; unmatched bases: 6. The CDR3 loop spans 15 amino acids. This chain's CDR3 is CASSYPTSGAYEQYF. The CDR3 DNA follows: TGTGCCAGCAGCTATCCGACTAGCGGTGCCTACGAGCAGTACTTC.

V is TRBV29-1 and J is TRBJ2-5; either TRBD1 or TRBD2 may supply D (5 bases each). Germline V gives CDR1 SQVTM, CDR2 ANQGSEA. Trimming stripped 1 base from V and 3 bases from J, with 15 bases between. This CDR3 is built from 15 residues. CDR3 DNA sequence: TGCAGCGTTGAAGGGACCCAACGGGACGAAGAGACCCAGTACTTC. This encodes CSVEGTQRDEETQYF.

The chain recombines TRBV27 with TRBJ2-7; perhaps TRBD1 as D (5 bases). Per the germline V gene, CDR1 is MNHEY and CDR2 is SMNVEV (reference sequence). The CDR3 length is 11 residues. Trimming removed 11 bases from V and 6 bases from J, with 14 bases in between. The CDR3 region has the DNA TGTGCCGTACTGCAGGGTGGCGAGCAGTACTTC. It is translated as CAVLQGGEQYF.

The chain carries TRBV27 and TRBJ2-3, with unresolved D. Deletions cut 3 bases from V and 14 bases from J, with 3 bases between. The V gene's germline CDR1 is MNHEY and CDR2 SMNVEV (reference sequence). The length of the CDR3 is 8 residues. CDR3 nucleotide sequence: TGTGCCAGCAGTTTGGCGTATTTT. Translated: CASSLAYF.

The V call is TRBV28, the J call TRBJ2-3; TRBD2 matches 11 bases. The CDR3 runs 16 residues. CDR1 and CDR2 (germline): MDHEN, SYDVKM. The junction had 8 bases not matched to a gene; V was cut back by 4 bases and J by 5 bases. The DNA for the CDR3 is TGTGCCAGCAGTTCCTCGGGACTAGCGGATCTAGATACGCAGTATTTT. Its translation is CASSSSGLADLDTQYF.

The rearrangement uses TRBV28 and TRBJ1-5, with TRBD1 matching over 10 bases. Germline CDR1 and CDR2: MDHEN and SYDVKM. The CDR3 consists of 15 residues. V dropped 4 bases and J dropped 6; count of bases not matched to a gene: 6. Here the CDR3 reads CASSSRQGAGQPQHF. DNA of the CDR3: TGTGCCAGCAGTTCTCGACAGGGGGCGGGTCAGCCCCAGCATTTT.

This chain joins TRBV7-6 and TRBJ2-5, with D tentatively TRBD1 (6 bases). Germline assignment: CDR1 SGHVS and CDR2 FNYEAQ. The CDR3 length is 15 residues. V was trimmed by 3 bases and J by 2 bases, leaving 13 bases between them. This CDR3 is CASSFDPGQQETQYF. For the CDR3, the DNA is TGTGCCAGCAGCTTCGACCCCGGACAGCAAGAGACCCAGTACTTC.

The gene calls are TRBV29-1 and TRBJ2-5; D might be TRBD2 (6 bases). Germline-derived CDR1 and CDR2 are SQVTM and ANQGSEA. Between the trimmed V and J ends, which lost 0 bases and 3 bases, there was a span of 11 bases. The CDR3 extends over 14 amino acids. CDR3 sequence reads: CSVEDRDLEETQYF. CDR3 nucleotides: TGCAGCGTTGAAGACCGGGACTTGGAAGAGACCCAGTACTTC.

The chain is built from TRBV7-9 and TRBJ2-6; no clear D. Germline lookup yields CDR1 SEHNR and CDR2 FQNEAQ (reference sequence). V lost 5 bases and J lost 7, with 6 bases in between. The CDR3 runs to 12 residues. CDR3 residues: CASSPDANVLTF. CDR3 DNA sequence: TGTGCCAGCAGCCCTGACGCCAACGTCCTGACTTTC. Based on the CDR3 plus reference TRBV7-9 and TRBJ2-6, the full variable domain is DTGVSQNPRHKITKRGQNVTFRCDPISEHNRLYWYRQTLGQGPEFLTYFQNEAQLEKSRLLSDRFSAERPKGSFSTLEIQRTEQGDSAMYLCASSPDANVLTFGAGSRLTVL.

This chain uses TRBV9 with TRBJ2-2; TRBD2 aligns across 11 bases. The CDR3 totals 17 residues. Germline CDR1 is SGDLS and CDR2 is YYNGEE. Losses at the gene ends were 4 bases for V and 4 bases for J; bases not matched to a gene: 9. CDR3 nucleotides: TGTGCCAGCAGCCTATTCTTTAGCGGGAGGGCCACCGGGGAGCTGTTTTTT. Translation: CASSLFFSGRATGELFF. Full variable domain (missing parts from reference TRBV9 and TRBJ2-2): DSGVTQTPKHLITATGQRVTLRCSPRSGDLSVYWYQQSLDQGLQFLIQYYNGEERAKGNILERFSAQQFPDLHSELNLSSLELGDSALYFCASSLFFSGRATGELFFGEGSRLTVL.

This chain links TRBV15 with TRBJ1-5; the D gene is possibly TRBD1 (5 bases). The CDR3 is 12 residues long. The V end lost 4 bases, the J end lost 9 bases, and 10 bases lay between the germline ends. Germline V gene lookup returns CDR1 LNHNV and CDR2 YYDKDF (reference sequence). The chain's CDR3 is CATSTGPPPQHF. CDR3 DNA sequence: TGTGCCACCAGCACAGGGCCTCCGCCCCAGCATTTT. The variable domain in full, with the rest retrieved from reference TRBV15 and TRBJ1-5, is DAMVIQNPRYQVTQFGKPVTLSCSQTLNHNVMYWYQQKSSQAPKLLFHYYDKDFNNEADTPDNFQSRRPNTSFCFLDIRSPGLGDTAMYLCATSTGPPPQHFGDGTRLSIL.

V and J are TRBV27 and TRBJ2-1; D is unresolved. The CDR3 is 13 residues long. The V gene's germline CDR1 is MNHEY and CDR2 SMNVEV (reference sequence). V was pared by 1 base and J by 7 bases, with 8 bases between. The CDR3 DNA is TGTGCCAGCAGTTTATTAGAGGAGAATGAGCAGTTCTTC. Its protein is CASSLLEENEQFF.

The table lists this clone with a count of one. The chain carries TRBV27 and TRBJ1-1; weak D call: TRBD1 (6 bases). Trimming took 10 bases from V and 1 from J, leaving 13 bases between them. This CDR3 is 13 amino acids long. Germline-derived CDR1 and CDR2 are MNHEY and SMNVEV (reference sequence). In DNA form, the CDR3 reads TGTGCCACCGCATGGGGGCCGAACACTGAAGCTTTCTTT. Translating it yields CATAWGPNTEAFF.

The chain joins TRBV7-9 to TRBJ2-7; 10 bases map to TRBD2. CDR1 and CDR2 (germline): SEHNR, FQNEAQ (reference sequence). The CDR3 has 16 amino acids. The V segment lost 3 bases and the J segment 3 bases; nucleotides outside the gene matches: 8. CDR3 nucleotides: TGTGCCAGCAGCTTGATAGCGGGAGGAAGGGGCTACGAGCAGTACTTC. It yields the protein CASSLIAGGRGYEQYF.

The chain uses TRBV30 and TRBJ2-5, with 9 bases fitting TRBD2. V shed 4 bases and J 2 bases; nucleotides not matched to a gene: 8. The germline CDR1 and CDR2 sequences are GTSNPN and SVGIG (reference sequence). There are 15 residues in the CDR3. The CDR3 protein is CAWNPGAGGQETQYF. CDR3 in DNA: TGTGCCTGGAACCCCGGGGCGGGAGGGCAAGAGACCCAGTACTTC.

This chain connects TRBV9 to TRBJ2-1, with 7 positions matching TRBD2. V was clipped by 0 bases and J by 2 bases; unmatched bases: 5. The CDR3 contains 16 residues. Germline CDR1 SGDLS, CDR2 YYNGEE. This CDR3 reads CASSVGGGSPYNEQFF. The CDR3 DNA is TGTGCCAGCAGCGTAGGGGGCGGGAGCCCCTACAATGAGCAGTTCTTC.

This rearrangement joins TRBV5-1 to TRBJ2-7; TRBD1 is a possible D gene (5 bases). The germline V gene has CDR1 SGHRS and CDR2 YFSETQ. Trimming took off 4 bases at V and 8 bases at J, with 22 bases between the two ends. CDR3 length equals 15 residues. This CDR3 reads CASSLVDNNVLKQYF. In nucleotides, the CDR3 is TGCGCCAGCAGCCTGGTGGACAACAACGTTTTAAAGCAGTACTTC.

This sequence joins TRBV7-9 and TRBJ2-7; a possible D gene is TRBD2 (5 bases). V gave up 4 bases and J gave up 3 bases, with 10 bases separating them. This CDR3 region has 13 residues. Germline CDR1 reads SEHNR; CDR2 reads FQNEAQ (reference sequence). This CDR3 reads CASSSGLFYEQYF. The CDR3 DNA reads TGTGCCAGCAGCTCTGGACTCTTCTACGAGCAGTACTTC.

The chain has TRBV6-5 and TRBJ2-2; D is unresolved. Trimming cost V 6 bases and J 2 bases, with 10 bases left between them. Germline CDR1 reads MNHEY; CDR2 reads SVGAGI. The CDR3 loop spans 14 amino acids. The CDR3 DNA sequence: TGTGCCAGCAGCCCTGAGGTCAACACCGGGGAGCTGTTTTTT. Residues: CASSPEVNTGELFF.